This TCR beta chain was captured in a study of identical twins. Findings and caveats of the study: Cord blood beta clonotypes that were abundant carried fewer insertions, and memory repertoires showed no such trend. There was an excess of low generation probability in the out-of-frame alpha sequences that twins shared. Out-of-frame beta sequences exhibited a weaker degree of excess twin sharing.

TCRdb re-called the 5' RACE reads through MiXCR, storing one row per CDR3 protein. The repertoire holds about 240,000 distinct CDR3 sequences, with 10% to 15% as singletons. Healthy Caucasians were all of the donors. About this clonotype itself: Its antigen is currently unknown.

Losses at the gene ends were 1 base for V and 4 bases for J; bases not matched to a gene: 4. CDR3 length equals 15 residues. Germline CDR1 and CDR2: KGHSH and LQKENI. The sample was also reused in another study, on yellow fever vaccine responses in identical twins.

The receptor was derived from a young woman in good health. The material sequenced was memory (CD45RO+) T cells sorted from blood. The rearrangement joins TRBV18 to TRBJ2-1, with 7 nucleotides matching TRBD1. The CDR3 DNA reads TGTGCCAGCTCACCACAGGGGGCAGCGTACAATGAGCAGTTCTTC. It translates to CASSPQGAAYNEQFF.